These T cell receptor beta chains were read from a single sample in a study of blood T cells in healthy people across ages. TCRdb redid the calling of the 5' RACE reads with MiXCR, one entry per CDR3 protein. The sample has 1.5 million to 2 million distinct CDR3 sequences; around 50% are singletons. Sequenced: blood. These receptor sequences come from a woman in her 40s in good health. The CDR3 runs from the conserved cysteine through the conserved F or W. Where a row states a size, it is once, few, many or the class of an expanded clone; other rows omit it.

j_call clone_size v_call cdr3_aa
TRBJ1-2 once TRBV20-1 CSANEADRGYGYTF
TRBJ1-1 NA TRBV5-6 CASSPGLPNTEAFF
TRBJ2-7 few TRBV7-8 CASSSGPVYEQYF
TRBJ2-6 few TRBV28 CASSGHHSGANVLTF
TRBJ1-4 many TRBV7-2 CASSLGGGNEKLFF
TRBJ2-4 NA TRBV20-1 CSARTGKNIQYF
TRBJ1-1 few TRBV7-2 CASSLVGTGLMNTEAFF
TRBJ1-1 NA TRBV6-5 CASSYTGTGTVNTEAFF
TRBJ2-7 few TRBV3-1 CASSQLRGAYEQYF
TRBJ1-2 NA TRBV27 CASSPGQQNYGYTF
TRBJ2-7 NA TRBV11-2 CASSLDVTGSYEQYF
NA NA TRBV20-1 CSAILAGGRGKETQYF
TRBJ1-4 NA TRBV27 CASSLGQGTNEKLFF
NA once TRBV25-1 CASSDPKRGDYNEQYF
TRBJ2-3 NA TRBV12-3/TRBV12-4 CASSLEAGFLSDTQYF
TRBJ2-3 few TRBV7-2 CASSLVGTSFRDTQYF
TRBJ2-7 NA TRBV5-6 CASSLQVKGSYEQYF
TRBJ1-2 NA TRBV6-5 CASSEGIVYGYTF
TRBJ2-5 NA TRBV4-2 CASSQAERGDQETQYF
NA few TRBV7-8 CASSYELAYEQYF
TRBJ2-3 NA TRBV5-1 CASAAGADTQYF
TRBJ2-3 few TRBV4-3 CASSLREDREDTQYF